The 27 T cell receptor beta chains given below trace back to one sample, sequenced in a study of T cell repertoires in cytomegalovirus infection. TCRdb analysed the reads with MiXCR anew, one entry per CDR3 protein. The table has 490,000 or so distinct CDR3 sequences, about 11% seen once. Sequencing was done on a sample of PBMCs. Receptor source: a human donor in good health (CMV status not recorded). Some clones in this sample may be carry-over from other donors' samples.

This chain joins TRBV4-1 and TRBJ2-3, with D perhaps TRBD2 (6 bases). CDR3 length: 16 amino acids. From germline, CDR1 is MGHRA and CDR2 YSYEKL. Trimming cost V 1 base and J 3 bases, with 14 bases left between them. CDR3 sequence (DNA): TGCGCCAGCAGCCAAGGAGTCGGGGGAGGAACAGATACGCAGTATTTT. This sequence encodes CASSQGVGGGTDTQYF.

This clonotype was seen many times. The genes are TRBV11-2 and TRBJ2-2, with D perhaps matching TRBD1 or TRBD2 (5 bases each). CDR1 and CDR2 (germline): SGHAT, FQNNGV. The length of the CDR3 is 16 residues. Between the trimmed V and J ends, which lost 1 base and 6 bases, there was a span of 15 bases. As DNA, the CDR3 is TGTGCCAGCAGCTTAGTTGGGACCCAATTGCCCGGGGAGCTGTTTTTT. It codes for CASSLVGTQLPGELFF.

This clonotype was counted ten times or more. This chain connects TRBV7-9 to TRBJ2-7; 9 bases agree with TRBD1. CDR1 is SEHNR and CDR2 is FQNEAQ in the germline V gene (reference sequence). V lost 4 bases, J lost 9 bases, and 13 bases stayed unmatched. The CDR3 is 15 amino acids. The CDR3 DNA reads TGTGCCAGCAGCTCCCGGGACAGGGTCCTACCTCGGCAGTACTTC. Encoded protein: CASSSRDRVLPRQYF.

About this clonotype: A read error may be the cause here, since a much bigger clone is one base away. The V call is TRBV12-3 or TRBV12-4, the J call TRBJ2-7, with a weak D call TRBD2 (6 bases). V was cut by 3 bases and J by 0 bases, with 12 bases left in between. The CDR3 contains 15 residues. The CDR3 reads CASSFSSAHSYEQYF. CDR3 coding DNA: TGTGCCAGCAGTTTTTCTAGCGCCCACTCCTACGAGCAGTACTTC.

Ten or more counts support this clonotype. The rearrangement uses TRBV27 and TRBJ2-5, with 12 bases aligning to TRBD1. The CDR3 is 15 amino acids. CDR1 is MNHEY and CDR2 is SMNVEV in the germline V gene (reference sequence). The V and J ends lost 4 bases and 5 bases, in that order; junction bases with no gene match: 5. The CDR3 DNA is TGTGCCAGCAGTTCAAGGGACAGGGGGCCGGAGACCCAGTACTTC. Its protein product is CASSSRDRGPETQYF.

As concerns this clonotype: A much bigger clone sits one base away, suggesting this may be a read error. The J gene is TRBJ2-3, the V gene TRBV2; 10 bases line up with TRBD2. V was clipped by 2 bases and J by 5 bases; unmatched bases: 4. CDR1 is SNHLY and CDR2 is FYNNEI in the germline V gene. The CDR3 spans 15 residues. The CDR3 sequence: CASSERAGGGDTQYF. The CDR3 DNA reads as TGTGCCAGCAGTGAACGAGCGGGAGGGGGAGATACGCAGTATTTT.

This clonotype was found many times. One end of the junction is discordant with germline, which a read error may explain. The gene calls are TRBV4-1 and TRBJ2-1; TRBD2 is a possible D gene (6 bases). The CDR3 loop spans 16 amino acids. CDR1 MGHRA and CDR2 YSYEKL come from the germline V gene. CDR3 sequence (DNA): TGTGCCAGCAGCCAAGAAATGCGGGGCCTCTACAATGAGCAGTTCTTC. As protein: CASSQEMRGLYNEQFF.

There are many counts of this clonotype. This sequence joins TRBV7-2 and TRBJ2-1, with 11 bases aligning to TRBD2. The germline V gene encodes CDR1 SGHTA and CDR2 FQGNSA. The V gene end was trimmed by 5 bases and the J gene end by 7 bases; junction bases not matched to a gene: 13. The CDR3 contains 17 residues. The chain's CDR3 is CASSLTSGMTAWNEQFF. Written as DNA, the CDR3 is TGTGCCAGCAGCCTGACTAGCGGGATGACCGCATGGAATGAGCAGTTCTTC.

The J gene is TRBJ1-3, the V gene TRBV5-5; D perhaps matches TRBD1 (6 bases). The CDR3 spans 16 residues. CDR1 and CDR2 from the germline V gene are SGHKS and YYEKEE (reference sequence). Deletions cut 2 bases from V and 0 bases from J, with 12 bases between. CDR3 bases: TGTGCCAGCAGCTTCGGGGGGCCCAACTCTGGAAACACCATATATTTT. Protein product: CASSFGGPNSGNTIYF.

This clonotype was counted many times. The CDR3 reads CASSSQTGGTEAFF. DNA for the CDR3: TGTGCCAGCAGCTCCCAGACAGGGGGCACTGAAGCTTTCTTT. V and J are TRBV7-9 and TRBJ1-1, with 9 bases that match TRBD1. This CDR3 contains 14 residues. Germline V gives CDR1 SEHNR, CDR2 FQNEAQ (reference sequence). V was clipped by 4 bases and J by 4 bases; unmatched bases: 4.

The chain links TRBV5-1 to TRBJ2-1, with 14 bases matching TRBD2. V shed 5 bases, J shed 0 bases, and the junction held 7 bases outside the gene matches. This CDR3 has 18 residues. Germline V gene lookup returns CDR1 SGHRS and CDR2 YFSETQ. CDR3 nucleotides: TGCGCCAGCAGGGGTGGGACTAGCGGGGGAAGCTCCTACAATGAGCAGTTCTTC. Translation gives CASRGGTSGGSSYNEQFF.

The CDR3 spells CASTRGFVGDEQYF. The CDR3 DNA reads as TGTGCCAGCACCCGAGGGTTCGTGGGGGACGAGCAGTACTTC. The V and J genes are TRBV19 and TRBJ2-7; either TRBD1 or TRBD2 may fit D (5 bases each). Germline V lookup: CDR1 LNHDA, CDR2 SQIVND (reference sequence). This CDR3 region has 14 residues. The V and J ends lost 9 bases and 5 bases respectively, with 20 bases between them.

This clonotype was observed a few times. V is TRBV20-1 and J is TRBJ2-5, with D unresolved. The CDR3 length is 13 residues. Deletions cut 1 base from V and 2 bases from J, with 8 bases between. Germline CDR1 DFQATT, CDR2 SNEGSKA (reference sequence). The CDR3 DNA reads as TGCAGTGCTAGAGCAACCACACAAGAGACCCAGTACTTC. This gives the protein CSARATTQETQYF.

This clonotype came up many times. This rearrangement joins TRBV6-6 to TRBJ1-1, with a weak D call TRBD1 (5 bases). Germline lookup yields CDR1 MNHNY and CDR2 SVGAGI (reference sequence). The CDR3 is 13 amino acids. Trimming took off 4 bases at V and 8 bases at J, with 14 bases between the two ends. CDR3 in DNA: TGTGCCAGCAGTTCCACCGGGACGGAGGAAGCTTTCTTT. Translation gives CASSSTGTEEAFF.

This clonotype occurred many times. The CDR3 reads CASSLDYYEQYF. CDR3 bases: TGTGCCAGCAGCTTGGATTATTACGAGCAGTACTTC. V is TRBV7-9 and J is TRBJ2-7; D gene uncertain. This CDR3 spans 12 amino acids. Germline V gene sequence: CDR1 SEHNR, CDR2 FQNEAQ (reference sequence). Trimming removed 3 bases at V and 4 bases at J, with 7 bases between.

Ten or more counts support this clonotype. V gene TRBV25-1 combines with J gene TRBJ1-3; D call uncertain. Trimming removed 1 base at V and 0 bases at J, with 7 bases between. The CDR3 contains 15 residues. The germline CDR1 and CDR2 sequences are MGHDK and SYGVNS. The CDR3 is CASSEFRRSGNTIYF. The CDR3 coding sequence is TGTGCCAGCAGTGAATTTAGGCGCTCTGGAAACACCATATATTTT.

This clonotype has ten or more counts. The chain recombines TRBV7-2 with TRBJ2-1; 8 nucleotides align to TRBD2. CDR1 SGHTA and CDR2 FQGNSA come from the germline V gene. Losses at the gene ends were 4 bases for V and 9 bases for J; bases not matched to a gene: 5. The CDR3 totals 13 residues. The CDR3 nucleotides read TGTGCCAGCAGCTCCTTGACTAGCGCTGAGCAGTTCTTC. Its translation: CASSSLTSAEQFF.

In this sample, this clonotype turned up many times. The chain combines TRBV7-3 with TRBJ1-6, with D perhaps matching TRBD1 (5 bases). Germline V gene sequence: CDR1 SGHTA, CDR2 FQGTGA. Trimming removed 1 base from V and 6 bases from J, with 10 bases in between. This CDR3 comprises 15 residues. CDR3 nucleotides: TGTGCCAGCAGCTTAAGCGCACAGGTTAATTCACCCCTCCACTTT. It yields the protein CASSLSAQVNSPLHF.

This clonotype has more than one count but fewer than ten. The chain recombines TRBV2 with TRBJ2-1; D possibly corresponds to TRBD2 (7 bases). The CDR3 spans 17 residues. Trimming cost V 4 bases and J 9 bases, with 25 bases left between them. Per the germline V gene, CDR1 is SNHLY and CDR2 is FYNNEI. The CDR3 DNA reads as TGTGCCAGCAGTGGGAATAGTAGGACTAGTAAAGGGGGTGAGCAGTTCTTC. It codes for CASSGNSRTSKGGEQFF.

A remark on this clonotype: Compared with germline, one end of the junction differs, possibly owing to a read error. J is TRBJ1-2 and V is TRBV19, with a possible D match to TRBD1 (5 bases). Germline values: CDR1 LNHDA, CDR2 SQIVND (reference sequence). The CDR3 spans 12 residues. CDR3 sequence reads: CASSISGRLSGF. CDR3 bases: TGTGCCAGTAGTATTTCGGGACGGCTCTCTGGGTTC.

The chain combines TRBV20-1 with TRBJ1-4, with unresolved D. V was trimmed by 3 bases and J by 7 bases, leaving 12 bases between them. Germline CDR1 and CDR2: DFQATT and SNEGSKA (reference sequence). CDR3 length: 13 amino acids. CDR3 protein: CSASSPVSEKLFF. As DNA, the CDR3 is TGCAGTGCTAGCAGTCCGGTTTCTGAAAAACTGTTTTTT.

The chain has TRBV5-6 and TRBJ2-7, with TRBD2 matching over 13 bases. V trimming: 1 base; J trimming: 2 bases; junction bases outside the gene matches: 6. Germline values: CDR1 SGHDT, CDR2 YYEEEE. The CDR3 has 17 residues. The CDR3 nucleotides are TGTGCCAGCAGCTTGCGAGGACTAGCGGGGGATACCTACGAGCAGTACTTC. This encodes CASSLRGLAGDTYEQYF.

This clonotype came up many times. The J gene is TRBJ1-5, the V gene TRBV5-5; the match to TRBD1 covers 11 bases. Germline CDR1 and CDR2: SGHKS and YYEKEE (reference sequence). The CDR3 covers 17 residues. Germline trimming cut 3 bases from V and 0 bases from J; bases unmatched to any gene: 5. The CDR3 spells CASSSGQGAYSNQPQHF. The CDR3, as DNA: TGTGCCAGCAGCTCAGGACAGGGGGCCTATAGCAATCAGCCCCAGCATTTT.

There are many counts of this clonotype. Here the CDR3 reads CSVKGLENSYEQYF. In DNA form, the CDR3 reads TGCAGCGTTAAAGGACTCGAAAACTCCTACGAGCAGTACTTC. V and J are TRBV29-1 and TRBJ2-7; a possible D gene is TRBD2 (5 bases). Trimming removed 5 bases from V and 0 bases from J, with 14 bases in between. The CDR3 is 14 amino acids. Germline CDR1 and CDR2: SQVTM and ANQGSEA.

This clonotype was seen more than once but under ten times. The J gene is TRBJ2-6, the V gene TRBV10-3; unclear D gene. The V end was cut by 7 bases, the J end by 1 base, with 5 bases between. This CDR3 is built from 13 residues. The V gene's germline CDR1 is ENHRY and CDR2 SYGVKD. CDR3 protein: CAITASGANVLTF. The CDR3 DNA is TGTGCCATCACGGCTTCTGGGGCCAACGTCCTGACTTTC.

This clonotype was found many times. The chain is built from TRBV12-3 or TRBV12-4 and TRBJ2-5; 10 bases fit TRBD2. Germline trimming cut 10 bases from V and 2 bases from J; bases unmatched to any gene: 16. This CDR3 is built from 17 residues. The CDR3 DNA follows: TGTGCCAAGCTAGCGGGGGTCCCCCTGTTCGGGCAAGAGACCCAGTACTTC. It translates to CAKLAGVPLFGQETQYF.

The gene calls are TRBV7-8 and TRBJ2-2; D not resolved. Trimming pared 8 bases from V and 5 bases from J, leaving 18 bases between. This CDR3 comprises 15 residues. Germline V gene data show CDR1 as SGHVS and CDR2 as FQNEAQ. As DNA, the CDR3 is TGTGCCAGCTTAGCTTTTCCAGGCGGAACCGGGGAGCTGTTTTTT. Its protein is CASLAFPGGTGELFF.